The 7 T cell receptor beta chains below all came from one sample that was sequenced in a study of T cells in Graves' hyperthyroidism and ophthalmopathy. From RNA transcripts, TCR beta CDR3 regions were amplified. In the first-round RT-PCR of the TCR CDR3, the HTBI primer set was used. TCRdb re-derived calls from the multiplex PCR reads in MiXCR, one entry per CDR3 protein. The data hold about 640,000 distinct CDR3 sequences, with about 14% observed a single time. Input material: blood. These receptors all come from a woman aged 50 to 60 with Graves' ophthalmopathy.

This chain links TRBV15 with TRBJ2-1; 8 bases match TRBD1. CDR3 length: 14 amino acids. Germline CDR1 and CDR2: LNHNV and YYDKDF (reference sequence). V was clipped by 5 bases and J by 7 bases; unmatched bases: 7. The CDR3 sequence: CATSGRQGKNEQFF. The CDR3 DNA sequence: TGTGCCACCAGCGGAAGACAGGGGAAGAATGAGCAGTTCTTC.

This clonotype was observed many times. CDR3 sequence (DNA): TGCGCCAGCAGCCGTTGGGGGGCCCGAGATACGCAGTATTTT. Its translation: CASSRWGARDTQYF. The rearrangement links TRBV5-1 to TRBJ2-3; either TRBD1 or TRBD2 may fit D (6 bases each). The CDR3 contains 14 residues. V was trimmed by 4 bases and J by 5 bases, leaving 14 bases between them. CDR1 is SGHRS and CDR2 is YFSETQ in the germline V gene.

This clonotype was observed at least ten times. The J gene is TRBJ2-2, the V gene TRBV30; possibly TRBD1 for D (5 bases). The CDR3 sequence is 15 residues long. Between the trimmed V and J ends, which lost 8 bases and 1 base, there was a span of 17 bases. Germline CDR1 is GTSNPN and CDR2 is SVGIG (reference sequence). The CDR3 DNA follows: TGTGCCAGCGACAGATCCGTCAGGAACACCGGGGAGCTGTTTTTT. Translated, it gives CASDRSVRNTGELFF. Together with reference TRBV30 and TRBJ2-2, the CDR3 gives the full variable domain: SQTIHQWPATLVQPVGSPLSLECTVEGTSNPNLYWYRQAAGRGLQLLFYSVGIGQISSEVPQNLSASRPQDRQFILSSKKLLLSDSGFYLCASDRSVRNTGELFFGEGSRLTVL.

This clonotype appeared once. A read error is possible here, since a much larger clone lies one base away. The CDR3 protein is CASSSFQPGETNYGYTF. CDR3 bases: TGTGCCAGCAGTTCCTTTCAGCCAGGGGAGACTAACTATGGCTACACCTTC. The chain is built from TRBV28 and TRBJ1-2, with a weak D call TRBD1 (6 bases). With 4 bases removed from V and 0 bases from J, the gap between germline ends came to 18 bases. The V gene's germline CDR1 is MDHEN and CDR2 SYDVKM. This CDR3 spans 17 amino acids.

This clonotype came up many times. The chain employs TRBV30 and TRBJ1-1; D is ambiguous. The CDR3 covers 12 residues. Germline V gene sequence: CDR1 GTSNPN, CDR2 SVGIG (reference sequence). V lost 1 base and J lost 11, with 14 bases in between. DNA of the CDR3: TGTGCCTGGAGTGGGCAGGCGAATGTTGCTTTCTTT. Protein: CAWSGQANVAFF.

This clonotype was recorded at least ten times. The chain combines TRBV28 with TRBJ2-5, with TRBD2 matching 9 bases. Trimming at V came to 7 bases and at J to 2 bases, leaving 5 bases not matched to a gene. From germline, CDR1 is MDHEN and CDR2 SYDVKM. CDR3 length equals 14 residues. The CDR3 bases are TGTGCCAGCAACCGACTAGCGGAACAAGAGACCCAGTACTTC. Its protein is CASNRLAEQETQYF.

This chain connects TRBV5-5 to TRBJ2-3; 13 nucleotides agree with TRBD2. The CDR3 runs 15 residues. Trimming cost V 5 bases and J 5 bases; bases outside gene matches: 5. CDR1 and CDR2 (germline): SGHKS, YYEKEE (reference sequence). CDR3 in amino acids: CASSWTSGSEDTQYF. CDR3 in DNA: TGTGCCAGCAGTTGGACTAGCGGGAGTGAAGATACGCAGTATTTT.